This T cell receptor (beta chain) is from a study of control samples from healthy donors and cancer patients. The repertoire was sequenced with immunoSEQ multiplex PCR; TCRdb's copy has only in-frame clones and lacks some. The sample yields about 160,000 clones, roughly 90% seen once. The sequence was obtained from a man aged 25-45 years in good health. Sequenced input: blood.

The CDR3 coding sequence is TGCGCCAGCAGCCGTTTGGGGGGTGAGACCCAGTACTTC. It encodes CASSRLGGETQYF. The chain links TRBV4-1 to TRBJ2-5; TRBD2 might be the D (6 bases). This CDR3 contains 13 residues. Germline CDR1 reads MGHRA; CDR2 reads YSYEKL. Trimming stripped 4 bases from V and 5 bases from J, with 11 bases between.